These T cell receptor beta chains were read from a single sample in a study of T-cell reconstitution after alpha-beta-depleted transplantation in children. TCRdb fed the PCR reads into MiXCR, producing one record per CDR3 protein. The sample has a few hundred thousand distinct CDR3 sequences, approximately 12% seen once. The sample consisted of PBMCs, mostly from graft donor cells, taken 360 days after TCRalphabeta/CD19-depleted stem cell transplant. The receptor source for this set is a male patient aged 5 to 17 who had a stem cell transplant for acute myeloid leukemia, so the T cells may come from the graft donor. Each CDR3 is given without its conserved first and last residue. The D gene is left open where the match is weak. Not all rows give a size; the values are once, few, many and, for expanded clones, a class.

CDR3 protein: ASSLIGGQKAYNEQF; D gene: TRBD1; V gene: TRBV7-6; CDR3 length: 15; clone size: NA; J gene: TRBJ2-1
CDR3 protein: ASTGNRVPYEQY; D gene: NA; V gene: TRBV27; CDR3 length: 12; clone size: many; J gene: TRBJ2-7
CDR3 protein: ASSPELGQPQH; D gene: NA; V gene: TRBV3-1; CDR3 length: 11; clone size: NA; J gene: TRBJ1-5
CDR3 protein: ASSSRKGARSTEAF; D gene: TRBD1; V gene: TRBV5-6; CDR3 length: 14; clone size: NA; J gene: TRBJ1-1
CDR3 protein: SARAPGRGVDTQY; D gene: TRBD2; V gene: TRBV20-1; CDR3 length: 13; clone size: NA; J gene: TRBJ2-3
CDR3 protein: ASSLPGTGLTGELF; D gene: TRBD1; V gene: TRBV25-1; CDR3 length: 14; clone size: NA; J gene: TRBJ2-2
CDR3 protein: ASSPDRVLSYEQY; D gene: TRBD1; V gene: TRBV28; CDR3 length: 13; clone size: NA; J gene: TRBJ2-7
CDR3 protein: ASSWYTGQKNIQY; D gene: TRBD1; V gene: TRBV5-1; CDR3 length: 13; clone size: few; J gene: TRBJ2-4
CDR3 protein: ASSFGRERKYEQY; D gene: TRBD2; V gene: TRBV7-2; CDR3 length: 13; clone size: many; J gene: TRBJ2-7
CDR3 protein: ASSSEARGGYEQY; D gene: NA; V gene: TRBV5-5; CDR3 length: 13; clone size: few; J gene: TRBJ2-7
CDR3 protein: SATGSTDTQY; D gene: NA; V gene: TRBV20-1; CDR3 length: 10; clone size: many; J gene: TRBJ2-3
CDR3 protein: ASSEIQTGHEQF; D gene: TRBD1; V gene: TRBV5-1; CDR3 length: 12; clone size: many; J gene: TRBJ2-1
CDR3 protein: ASTKQPAGPDLPYEQY; D gene: NA; V gene: TRBV21-1; CDR3 length: 16; clone size: few; J gene: TRBJ2-7
CDR3 protein: SAARPHAEQY; D gene: NA; V gene: TRBV20-1; CDR3 length: 10; clone size: few; J gene: TRBJ2-7
CDR3 protein: ASSADPSRTGSGANVLT; D gene: NA; V gene: TRBV11-2; CDR3 length: 17; clone size: many; J gene: TRBJ2-6
CDR3 protein: ASSRPGLAGDTDTQY; D gene: TRBD2; V gene: TRBV3-1; CDR3 length: 15; clone size: many; J gene: TRBJ2-3
CDR3 protein: STPGQPFTQY; D gene: TRBD1; V gene: TRBV20-1; CDR3 length: 10; clone size: NA; J gene: TRBJ2-5
CDR3 protein: AISETSEQF; D gene: NA; V gene: TRBV10-3; CDR3 length: 9; clone size: NA; J gene: TRBJ2-1
CDR3 protein: SARSRGHYNEQF; D gene: NA; V gene: TRBV20-1; CDR3 length: 12; clone size: few; J gene: TRBJ2-1
CDR3 protein: AISEDRLGNEQF; D gene: NA; V gene: TRBV10-3; CDR3 length: 12; clone size: many; J gene: TRBJ2-1
CDR3 protein: SATEDRGPANYGYT; D gene: TRBD1; V gene: TRBV20-1; CDR3 length: 14; clone size: NA; J gene: TRBJ1-2
CDR3 protein: SALGLAVSYEQY; D gene: TRBD2; V gene: TRBV20-1; CDR3 length: 12; clone size: many; J gene: TRBJ2-7
CDR3 protein: ASSTTPGLAGGLLDTGELF; D gene: TRBD2; V gene: TRBV2; CDR3 length: 19; clone size: NA; J gene: TRBJ2-2
CDR3 protein: ASSPGGGNQPQH; D gene: TRBD1; V gene: TRBV7-9; CDR3 length: 12; clone size: few; J gene: TRBJ1-5
CDR3 protein: ASSYKGVGVQETQY; D gene: NA; V gene: TRBV6-5; CDR3 length: 14; clone size: few; J gene: TRBJ2-5
CDR3 protein: ASSDHLLAGEYNEQF; D gene: TRBD2; V gene: TRBV2; CDR3 length: 15; clone size: many; J gene: TRBJ2-1
CDR3 protein: SVEGVWSDPGYGYT; D gene: NA; V gene: TRBV29-1; CDR3 length: 14; clone size: NA; J gene: TRBJ1-2
CDR3 protein: ASSLLKVQGKSIMNTEAF; D gene: NA; V gene: TRBV5-1; CDR3 length: 18; clone size: NA; J gene: TRBJ1-1
CDR3 protein: ARGGEETQY; D gene: TRBD1; V gene: TRBV7-7; CDR3 length: 9; clone size: NA; J gene: TRBJ2-5
CDR3 protein: RIGLAGVREQY; D gene: TRBD2; V gene: TRBV20-1; CDR3 length: 11; clone size: few; J gene: TRBJ2-7